This is a list of T cell receptor beta chains from one sample in a study of cytomegalovirus exposure and HLA in healthy donors. TCRdb keeps only in-frame clones here, not all; method: immunoSEQ multiplex PCR. The data show 200,000 to 250,000 clones, approximately 79% seen once. The sequencing sample was made of PBMCs. Every receptor here comes from a young man in good health and CMV-seronegative. The CDR3 runs from the conserved cysteine through the conserved F or W. A D gene is named only where the DNA matches it firmly. Only part of the rows carry a size: once, few, many, or a class if the clone is expanded.

d_gene	v_gene	abundance	j_gene	CDR3aa	CDR3nt
TRBD1	TRBV27	-	TRBJ1-2	CASSLNRGKYGYTF	TGTGCCAGCAGTTTAAACAGGGGGAAATATGGCTACACCTTC
-	TRBV7-3	-	TRBJ1-3	CASSASGGLGSGNTIYF	TGTGCCAGCAGCGCTTCCGGGGGGCTAGGCTCTGGAAACACCATATATTTT
TRBD2	TRBV5-1	-	TRBJ2-1	CASSLSGSTSYNEQFF	TGCGCCAGCAGCTTGAGCGGGAGTACATCCTACAATGAGCAGTTCTTC
-	TRBV10-3	-	TRBJ2-5	CAISDARNEGTQYF	TGTGCCATCAGTGATGCTAGAAACGAAGGGACCCAGTACTTC
-	TRBV7-9	-	TRBJ1-2	CASSPRAGPTYGYTF	TGTGCCAGCAGCCCGCGGGCAGGCCCCACCTATGGCTACACCTTC
TRBD1	TRBV6-5	few	TRBJ1-6	CASSYRDRGNSPLHF	TGTGCCAGCAGTTACCGGGACAGGGGCAATTCACCCCTCCACTTT
-	TRBV18	-	TRBJ2-7	CASSPSRDYEQYF	TGTGCCAGCTCACCTTCCCGGGACTACGAGCAGTACTTC
TRBD1	TRBV9	-	TRBJ2-1	CASSRGGGSSYNEQFF	TGTGCCAGCAGCAGAGGGGGCGGAAGCTCCTACAATGAGCAGTTCTTC
TRBD1	TRBV28	few	TRBJ2-3	CATAGGQGTDTQYF	TGTGCCACCGCCGGGGGACAGGGCACAGATACGCAGTATTTT
TRBD2	TRBV9	-	TRBJ2-7	CASSGCLAGGLVECEQYF	TGTGCCAGCAGCGGCTGTCTAGCGGGAGGGCTCGTTGAGTGCGAGCAGTACTTC
-	TRBV15	-	TRBJ2-7	CATSRNTEWDEQYF	TGTGCCACCAGCAGAAATACAGAGTGGGACGAGCAGTACTTC
-	TRBV28	-	TRBJ1-2	CASSQGTANYGYTF	TGTGCCAGCAGCCAGGGGACGGCCAACTATGGCTACACCTTC
TRBD1	TRBV9	many	TRBJ2-3	CASSVSPDRDSQYF	TGTGCCAGCAGCGTCAGTCCCGACAGGGATTCGCAGTATTTT
-	TRBV10-3	-	TRBJ1-2	CAISDQPGGGYTF	TGTGCCATCAGTGACCAGCCGGGTGGTGGCTACACCTTC
TRBD1	TRBV29-1	-	TRBJ1-5	CSVGQGISQPQHF	TGCAGCGTAGGACAGGGAATATCTCAGCCCCAGCATTTT
TRBD2	TRBV6-1	-	TRBJ2-7	CASSEWAASGAYEQYF	TGTGCCAGCAGTGAATGGGCGGCTAGCGGGGCCTACGAGCAGTACTTC
TRBD2	TRBV6-6	-	TRBJ2-3	CASSLAGFGADTQYF	TGTGCCAGCAGTTTAGCGGGTTTTGGCGCAGATACGCAGTATTTT
-	TRBV12-5	-	TRBJ1-1	CASGLTVPMNTEAFF	TGTGCTAGTGGTTTGACAGTCCCGATGAACACTGAAGCTTTCTTT
TRBD1	TRBV10-3	-	TRBJ1-2	CAISDLGAGTGGYTF	TGTGCCATCAGTGACCTCGGGGCCGGGACAGGGGGCTACACCTTC
TRBD1	TRBV25-1	-	TRBJ1-2	CASTGGNYGYTF	TGTGCCAGTACAGGGGGCAACTATGGCTACACCTTC
-	TRBV2	-	TRBJ2-2	CASSVDSTNTGELFF	TGTGCCAGCAGTGTGGACTCTACGAACACCGGGGAGCTGTTTTTT
-	TRBV25-1	few	TRBJ1-1	CASSQGTTAFF	TGTGCCAGCAGTCAAGGGACTACAGCTTTCTTT
-	TRBV30	few	TRBJ2-7	CAWSEQNYEQYF	TGTGCCTGGAGTGAACAGAACTACGAGCAGTACTTC
-	TRBV5-4	-	TRBJ2-3	CASSLSAASTDTQYF	TGTGCCAGCAGCTTGTCGGCAGCGAGCACAGATACGCAGTATTTT
-	TRBV11-2	-	TRBJ2-5	CASSSESQETQYF	TGTGCCAGCAGCTCTGAGTCCCAAGAGACCCAGTACTTC
-	TRBV11-1	-	TRBJ2-2	CASSLGSWGELNTGELFF	TGTGCCAGCAGCTTAGGGTCCTGGGGGGAGTTGAACACCGGGGAGCTGTTTTTT
-	TRBV7-6	-	TRBJ1-3	CASSFGGGVGNTIYF	TGTGCCAGCAGCTTCGGCGGGGGGGTTGGAAACACCATATATTTT
-	TRBV5-6	-	TRBJ2-7	CASSGRGGSYEQYF	TGTGCCAGCAGCGGCCGAGGGGGCTCCTACGAGCAGTACTTC
-	TRBV28	-	TRBJ1-2	CASSLLARNYGYTF	TGTGCCAGCAGTTTATTGGCCAGAAACTATGGCTACACCTTC
-	TRBV7-8	-	TRBJ1-6	CASSLATQGFDIGNSPLHF	TGTGCCAGCAGCTTAGCGACGCAGGGGTTCGATATCGGTAATTCACCCCTCCACTTT
-	TRBV28	few	TRBJ2-7	CASSFSDSPVFEQYF	TGTGCCAGCAGTTTCTCGGACAGCCCCGTATTCGAGCAGTACTTC
TRBD2	TRBV9	-	TRBJ2-5	CASSVGRVAGQETQYF	TGTGCCAGCAGCGTAGGACGAGTAGCGGGGCAAGAGACCCAGTACTTC
TRBD1	TRBV5-6	-	TRBJ1-5	CASSYRGQAPNQPQHF	TGTGCCAGCAGCTACCGGGGACAGGCACCCAATCAGCCCCAGCATTTT
TRBD1	TRBV19	-	TRBJ1-2	CASSMGPGQLNYGYTF	TGTGCCAGTAGTATGGGCCCGGGACAGCTTAACTATGGCTACACCTTC
TRBD1	TRBV18	few	TRBJ2-7	CASSPAGQGTYEQYF	TGTGCCAGCTCCCCGGCGGGACAGGGAACCTACGAGCAGTACTTC
-	TRBV10-1	-	TRBJ2-2	CASRPIGLLNTGELFF	TGCGCCAGCAGACCTATCGGACTGCTTAACACCGGGGAGCTGTTTTTT
TRBD2	TRBV7-6	-	TRBJ2-1	CASSPTSGGASEQFF	TGTGCCAGCAGCCCGACTAGCGGGGGGGCCAGTGAGCAGTTCTTC
TRBD2	TRBV7-6	-	TRBJ2-7	CASSLVGEAGGFSYEQYF	TGTGCCAGCAGCTTAGTGGGGGAGGCGGGGGGCTTCTCCTACGAGCAGTACTTC
-	TRBV6-5	-	TRBJ1-2	CASRRGGVDYGYTF	TGTGCCAGCAGGCGAGGGGGGGTCGACTATGGCTACACCTTC
-	TRBV14	-	TRBJ2-7	CASSPGLRGEQYF	TGTGCCAGCAGCCCGGGACTGCGTGGCGAGCAGTACTTC
-	TRBV7-9	-	TRBJ1-6	CSSSLSSSPLHF	TGTTCCAGCAGCTTGTCGAGTTCACCCCTCCACTTT
TRBD1	TRBV6-5	-	TRBJ1-2	CASSYRSARGRGYTF	TGTGCCAGCAGTTACAGAAGCGCCAGGGGGCGAGGCTACACCTTC
TRBD2	TRBV30	few	TRBJ2-1	CAWSKAGELGNEQFF	TGTGCCTGGAGTAAGGCGGGAGAGTTGGGCAATGAGCAGTTCTTC
-	TRBV30	once	TRBJ1-1	CAWKRATAPAVF	TGTGCCTGGAAGAGGGCTACAGCGCCTGCAGTCTTT
-	TRBV29-1	few	TRBJ1-1	CSVARGGQMNTEAFF	TGCAGCGTCGCTCGTGGAGGACAGATGAACACTGAAGCTTTCTTT
TRBD2	TRBV11-2	few	TRBJ2-7	CASSPLLAGPSYEQYF	TGTGCCAGCAGCCCTTTACTAGCGGGCCCTTCCTACGAGCAGTACTTC
-	TRBV5-6	-	TRBJ1-3	CASSLAAGASGNTIYF	TGTGCCAGCAGCTTGGCCGCAGGGGCCTCTGGAAACACCATATATTTT
TRBD1	TRBV27	-	TRBJ2-7	CASRSGQEDYEQYF	TGTGCCAGCCGTTCGGGACAGGAAGACTACGAGCAGTACTTC
-	TRBV28	-	TRBJ1-3	CASSGWGGPGNTIYF	TGTGCCAGCAGTGGGTGGGGGGGCCCCGGAAACACCATATATTTT
TRBD1	TRBV7-2	-	TRBJ2-7	CASSLGPGQGVHEQYF	TGTGCCAGCAGCTTAGGCCCTGGACAGGGCGTCCACGAGCAGTACTTC
-	TRBV10-3	once	TRBJ2-7	CAISDPTYSSSYEQYF	TGTGCCATCAGTGACCCGACTTACTCTAGCTCCTACGAGCAGTACTTC
-	TRBV29-1	-	TRBJ2-1	CSVGGLASARPDEQFF	TGCAGCGTTGGAGGCCTAGCTAGCGCCCGGCCCGATGAGCAGTTCTTC